The rows below give T cell receptor beta chains drawn from one sample of a study of cytomegalovirus exposure and HLA in healthy donors. Profiled with immunoSEQ multiplex PCR; TCRdb holds only in-frame clones, not every one. The table records 110,000 or so clones, roughly 80% of them present only once. Sequenced: PBMCs. The receptors originated from a man aged 25 to 40 in good health and CMV-seropositive. Each CDR3 is given with its conserved first and last residue. The D gene is left open where the match is weak. The size entry is marked missing in some rows and otherwise reads once, few, many or a size class.

J gene | D gene | clone size | V gene | CDR3 DNA | CDR3 protein
TRBJ1-1 | . | . | TRBV6-1 | TGTGCCAGCAGGGGGGGGGTATACACTGAAGCTTTCTTT | CASRGGVYTEAFF
TRBJ1-6 | . | . | TRBV6-4 | TGTGCCAGCAGTGAAGTGCTCCAGGGGAGCCCCCTCCACTTT | CASSEVLQGSPLHF
TRBJ2-7 | TRBD2 | . | TRBV6-6 | TGTGCCAGCAGTACGCCCGCGGGGGGGTACGAGCAGTACTTC | CASSTPAGGYEQYF
TRBJ2-1 | . | . | TRBV14 | TGTGCCAGCAGCCAACTTGGGGCGGGGACCTACAATGAGCAGTTCTTC | CASSQLGAGTYNEQFF
TRBJ1-4 | . | . | TRBV28 | TGTGCCAGCAGATACACACGAGGGTATGAAAAACTGTTTTTT | CASRYTRGYEKLFF
TRBJ1-5 | . | . | TRBV28 | TGTGCCAGCACCCGCCGAGGAGCATACAATCAGCCCCAGCATTTT | CASTRRGAYNQPQHF
TRBJ1-2 | . | few | TRBV5-8 | TGTGCCAGCAGCTTGGCCAACTCAGCCCAGCGGTATGGCTACACCTTC | CASSLANSAQRYGYTF
TRBJ2-3 | . | . | TRBV18 | TGTGCCAGCTCAAATGCCCGGTTTATTCCAGATACGCAGTATTTT | CASSNARFIPDTQYF
TRBJ2-1 | . | few | TRBV7-6 | TGTGCCAGCAGCTTAGGACACAACAATGAGCAGTTCTTC | CASSLGHNNEQFF
TRBJ1-2 | . | . | TRBV7-9 | TGTGCCAGCAGCTACAGCCTCTATGGCTACACCTTC | CASSYSLYGYTF
TRBJ1-2 | . | . | TRBV29-1 | TGCAGCGTTGGGGTAAAGGGGAATGGCTACACCTTC | CSVGVKGNGYTF
TRBJ1-1 | TRBD1 | few | TRBV11-2 | TGTGCCAGCAGTCCCACTCCCAGGGGGACTGAAGCTTTCTTT | CASSPTPRGTEAFF
TRBJ2-1 | . | . | TRBV5-1 | TGCGCCAGCATACCTCCTACTCCTGCTGAGAATGAGCAGTTCTTC | CASIPPTPAENEQFF
TRBJ2-7 | . | . | TRBV15 | TGTGCCACCAGCCTGCGTCAGACGGGGGTCGAGCAGTACTTC | CATSLRQTGVEQYF
TRBJ2-7 | . | . | TRBV6-1 | TGTGCCAGCGAAATACGGGGGCCGCAGGGGGACGAGCAGTACTTC | CASEIRGPQGDEQYF
TRBJ1-5 | TRBD1 | . | TRBV27 | TGTGCCAGCAGTTGGACAGGGGGCAATCAGCCCCAGCATTTT | CASSWTGGNQPQHF
TRBJ2-3 | TRBD2 | . | TRBV29-1 | TGCAGCGTTGAAGGGCGGGGGGTGGATGAAGATACGCAGTATTTT | CSVEGRGVDEDTQYF
TRBJ1-5 | . | . | TRBV4-2 | TGTGCCAGCAGCCAAGACGGACAGAGGGGCAATCAGCCCCAGCATTTT | CASSQDGQRGNQPQHF
TRBJ2-7 | TRBD1 | . | TRBV6-5 | TGTGCCAGCAGTCCCAGGACAGGGGTATACTACGAGCAGTACTTC | CASSPRTGVYYEQYF
TRBJ1-3 | . | . | TRBV5-6 | TGTGCCAGCAGCCAATGGGAAGGGACACCTGGAAACACCATATATTTT | CASSQWEGTPGNTIYF
TRBJ1-4 | . | . | TRBV10-3 | TGTGCCATCAGTGATCAGGGGAGAGCTAATGAAAAACTGTTTTTT | CAISDQGRANEKLFF
TRBJ1-5 | . | . | TRBV6-4 | TGTGCCAGCACTTACACCTTCAATCAGCCCCAGCATTTT | CASTYTFNQPQHF
TRBJ1-1 | TRBD1 | . | TRBV18 | TGTGCCAGCTCACCTCAGGGGGGAAACACTGAAGCTTTCTTT | CASSPQGGNTEAFF
TRBJ2-7 | TRBD1 | . | TRBV9 | TGTGCCAGCAGCGTAGCTACAGGGGAGAGCTCCCAGCAGTACTTC | CASSVATGESSQQYF
TRBJ2-1 | . | . | TRBV7-9 | TGTGCCAGCAGCTTAATGGGGGCTGGGTCCTACAATGAGCAGTTCTTC | CASSLMGAGSYNEQFF
TRBJ2-5 | TRBD2 | . | TRBV6-1 | TGTGCCAGCAGTCCGACGGGAGGAGGCCAAGAGACCCAGTACTTC | CASSPTGGGQETQYF
TRBJ1-3 | . | . | TRBV10-3 | TGTGCCATCACTCGGGGGGGACCTGGAAACACCATATATTTT | CAITRGGPGNTIYF
TRBJ1-5 | . | . | TRBV7-2 | TGTGCCAGCAGCTTCGGGGGGGATCAGCCCCAGCATTTT | CASSFGGDQPQHF
TRBJ1-2 | . | . | TRBV6-5 | TGTGCCAGCAGTTACGGGAGGACACGAGGTGGCTACACCTTC | CASSYGRTRGGYTF